The clone carrying this T cell receptor beta chain was detected only a few times. Its antigen remains unknown. TCRdb called the reads again in MiXCR, with one record for every CDR3 protein. The data show around 130,000 distinct CDR3 sequences, with 7.5% to 9% seen just once and 10% held by the top ten. This entry belongs to a study of T cell repertoires in cytomegalovirus infection. About the research overall: In public TCR beta signatures, there were indications of both CMV infection and matching HLA type. Study observations and caveats: Cumulative frequency (of public TCR beta family members) identified carriers of CMV plus the relevant HLA. Ex vivo responses were dominated by HLA-C-restricted CMV-specific TCR beta clonotypes.

The CDR3 covers 14 residues. Trimming left V 6 bases short and J 0 bases short, with 13 bases between. Germline loops: CDR1 DFQATT, CDR2 SNEGSKA (reference sequence). This clonotype originated in a human donor in good health (CMV status not recorded). Some clones in this sample may be carry-over from other donors' samples. The chain recombines TRBV20-1 with TRBJ2-3; no clear D. Sequencing was performed on PBMCs. CDR3 coding DNA: TGCAGTGCCCCTGGGAAGTTCAGCACAGATACGCAGTATTTT. The encoded protein is CSAPGKFSTDTQYF.